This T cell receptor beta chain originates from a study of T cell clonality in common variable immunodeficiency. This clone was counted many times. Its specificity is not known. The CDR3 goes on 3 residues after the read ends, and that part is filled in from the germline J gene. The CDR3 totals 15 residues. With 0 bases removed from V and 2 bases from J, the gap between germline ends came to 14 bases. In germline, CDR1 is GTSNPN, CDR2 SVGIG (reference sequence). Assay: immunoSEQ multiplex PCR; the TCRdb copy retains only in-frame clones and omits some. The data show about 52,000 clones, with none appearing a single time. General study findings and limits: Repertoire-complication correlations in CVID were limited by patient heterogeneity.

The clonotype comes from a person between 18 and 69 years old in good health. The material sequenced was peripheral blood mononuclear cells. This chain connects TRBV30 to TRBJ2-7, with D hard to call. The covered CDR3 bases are TGTGCCTGGAGTGTAAAGGGTGCCGGAGCCTACGAG. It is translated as CAWSVKGAGAYE. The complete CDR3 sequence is CAWSVKGAGAYEQYF.